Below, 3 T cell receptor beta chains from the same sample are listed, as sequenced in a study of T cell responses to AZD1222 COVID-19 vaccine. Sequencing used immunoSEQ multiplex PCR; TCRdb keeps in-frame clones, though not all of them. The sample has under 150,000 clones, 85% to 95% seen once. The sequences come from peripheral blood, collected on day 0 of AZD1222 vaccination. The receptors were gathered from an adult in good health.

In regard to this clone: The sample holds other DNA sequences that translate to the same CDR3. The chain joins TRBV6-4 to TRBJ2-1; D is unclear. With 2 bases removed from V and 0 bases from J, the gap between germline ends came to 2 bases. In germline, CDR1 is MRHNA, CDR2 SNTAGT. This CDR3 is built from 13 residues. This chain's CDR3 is CASSDSSYNEQFF. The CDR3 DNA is TGTGCCAGCAGTGACAGCTCCTACAATGAGCAGTTCTTC.

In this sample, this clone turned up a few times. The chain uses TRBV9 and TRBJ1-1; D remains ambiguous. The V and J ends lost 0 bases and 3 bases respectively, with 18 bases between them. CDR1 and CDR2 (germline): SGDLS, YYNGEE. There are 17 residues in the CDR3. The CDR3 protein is CASSVAKDSREYTEAFF. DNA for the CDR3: TGTGCCAGCAGCGTAGCTAAGGACTCACGAGAGTACACTGAAGCTTTCTTT.

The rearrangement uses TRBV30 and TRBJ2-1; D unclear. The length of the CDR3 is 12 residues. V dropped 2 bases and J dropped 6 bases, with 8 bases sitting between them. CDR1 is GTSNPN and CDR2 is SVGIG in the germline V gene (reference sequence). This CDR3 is CAWSRSGNEQFF. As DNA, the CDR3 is TGTGCCTGGAGTCGATCGGGCAATGAGCAGTTCTTC.